This T cell receptor beta chain appears in the sequencing data of a study of naive and memory T cell subsets (dated by TCRdb to 2016 to 2017). For the study in its entirety: Sorted naive and memory T cell subsets from peripheral blood were analyzed in the study using a UMI-based, open-source pipeline for TCR alpha and beta sequencing. Complete agreement was observed between the functional CMV T cell responses and the IgG serology results. RNA was DNase-treated and reverse transcribed with TCR constant-region primers, mostly using SuperScript III.

The library relied on UMI-ligation and nested PCR. To cover both TRBC1 and TRBC2, the beta constant-region primer consisted of an equimolar mix of two oligonucleotides. Four rounds of PCR, combining the SP2 primer with nested alpha and beta constant-region primers, were used to amplify the ligated cDNA. A single-stranded oligonucleotide carrying the SP2 primer and a 12-nucleotide UMI was ligated to the 3' end of the cDNA by T4 RNA ligase 1. Incubation of the ligation reaction was carried out at 16 degrees C for about 20-25 hours. PCR2 was typically performed as a SYBR Green qPCR and was stopped at a predetermined threshold so that over-amplification was prevented. Agencourt AMPure XP magnetic beads were used for all purifications after the first. Library quantification was done by Qubit, followed by a TapeStation check on which the main peak was expected at around 650 bp. The pooled libraries were sequenced on an Illumina MiSeq using v2 2x251 paired-end kits, which usually yielded roughly 0.9-2 million reads per sample. Each sample library was pooled at roughly 4.1 nM, and about 4.5-7.5% PhiX was included to improve cluster recognition. The authors' analysis ran thus. FASTQ reads processed by Demultiplexor were assigned V and J genes by Decombinator through tag matching that tolerated a single base-pair mismatch. UMIs were used by Collapsinator to correct both sequencing errors and frequency errors arising from PCR heterogeneity. CDR3Translator translated TCRs and extracted CDR3s from the conserved cysteine to the FGXG phenylalanine, flagging non-productive sequences. Gini, Shannon entropy and inverse Simpson indices were calculated on repertoires subsampled to equal numbers of UMI-defined TCRs. Clonotype abundance distributions were fitted to a power law by maximum likelihood within the linear range. When run on a single naive CD8 sample, MIGEC and the pipeline yielded similar UMI counts, similar unique TCR numbers and similar clonal distributions. One analysis removed from the naive repertoire any naive TCRs that were also present in any memory subset from the same donor. Repertoires were searched for around 8,000 CMV-associated CDR3 sequences compiled from VDJdb and a published dataset. TCRdb's own reprocessing of the public reads used fastp at Q25 and MiXCR and kept productive beta chains. Here each entry gathers all rows of one CDR3 protein and keeps the most common genes and DNA. The authors' filters were not applied to this entry. This sample holds 98,000 or so distinct CDR3 sequences; 14% were observed only once. Of the sample, approximately 2.8% is held by the ten largest clones.

A word on this clonotype: No cognate antigen has been identified for it. Per-base qualities were not stored, and no clone one base away is much larger.

What the authors observed across the whole study: A power law was followed by TCR abundance, with an exponent that differed between naive and memory subsets but was consistent across the three individuals. The repertoire findings for the naive and memory subsets could not be validated against a ground truth, as none was available. In both CD4 and CD8 cells, going from naive through CM, EM and EMRA, the Gini index went up while Shannon and inverse Simpson diversity went down. A few larger clonotypes were present in naive repertoires, especially CD8 naive repertoires, and these clonotypes were possibly memory cells re-expressing CD45RA. Following error correction, more than 95% of naive TCR sequences occurred only once, which made naive abundance distributions much steeper than those of memory subsets. Clonotypes were defined as single alpha or beta chain sequences, not paired alpha/beta receptors. RNA-based TCR counts may be affected by expression changes linked to T cell activation and differentiation.

Separate amplification of TCR alpha and beta chain libraries was performed from the second PCR step onward. The CMV status of each donor was determined by measuring IFNgamma production from CD4+ T cells after fresh PBMCs had been stimulated overnight with CMV viral lysate. Miltenyi beads were used first to positively select CD4 T cells, and CD8 T cells were then positively selected from the CD4-negative fraction. After staining for CD3, CD4, CD8, CD45RA, CD27 and a live/dead dye, cells were sorted on a BD Aria II into four subsets based on CD45RA and CD27. A few healthy volunteers provided blood, and the blood of each volunteer was split into CD4 and CD8 T cells and then into four differentiation subsets. Approximately 130 ml of peripheral blood was drawn per donor, and PBMC were isolated by Ficoll-Paque PLUS density-gradient centrifugation. Sorted cells were lysed in RLT buffer, after which RNA was extracted using a Qiagen RNeasy kit and stored at -80 degrees C.

The receptor comes from a human donor in good health. The sample taken for sequencing was naive CD8+ T cells from blood. The cell subset or site label corresponds to: naive T cells, CD45RA high CD27+.

The nucleotide sequence is given as TGTGCCAGCAGTTTGGGGCTGGCCTACGAGCAGTACTTC. The encoded protein is CASSLGLAYEQYF. The sequence links TRBV27 to TRBJ2-7; TRBD1 is a weak D gene call, 5 bases matching. The CDR3 covers 13 residues, taking in both the cysteine and the phenylalanine. Only CDR3 DNA is held: 39 bases, read in frame from base 1. The V end loses 3 bases and the J end loses 2 bases, and a stretch of 8 bases separates them. For CDR1 and CDR2, the germline V gene (reference sequence) lists MNHEY and SMNVEV.